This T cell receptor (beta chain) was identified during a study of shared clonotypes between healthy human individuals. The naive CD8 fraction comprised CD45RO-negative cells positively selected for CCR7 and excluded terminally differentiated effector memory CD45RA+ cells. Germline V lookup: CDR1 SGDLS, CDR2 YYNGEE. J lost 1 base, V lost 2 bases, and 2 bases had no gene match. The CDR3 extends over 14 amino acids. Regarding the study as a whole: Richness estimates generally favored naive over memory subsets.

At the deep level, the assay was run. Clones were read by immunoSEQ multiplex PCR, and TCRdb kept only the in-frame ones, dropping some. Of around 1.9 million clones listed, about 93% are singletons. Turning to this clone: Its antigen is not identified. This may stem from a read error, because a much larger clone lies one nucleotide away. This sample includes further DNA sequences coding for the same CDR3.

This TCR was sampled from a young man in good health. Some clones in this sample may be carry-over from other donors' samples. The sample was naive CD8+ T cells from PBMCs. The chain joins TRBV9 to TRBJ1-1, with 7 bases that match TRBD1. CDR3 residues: CASSVGDRNTEAFF. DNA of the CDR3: TGTGCCAGCAGCGTCGGGGACAGGAACACTGAAGCTTTCTTT.